These T cell receptor beta chains were read from a single sample in a study of regulatory T cells in long-lasting Graves disease. TCRdb reanalysed the multiplex PCR reads using MiXCR and keeps one entry per CDR3 protein. Of more than 450,000 distinct CDR3 sequences in the sample, 12% were seen once. These records were also assigned to another study, of T cells in Graves' hyperthyroidism and ophthalmopathy.

Specimen: peripheral blood mononuclear cells (PBMCs), collected at new diagnosis, from a patient treated with antithyroid drugs. The receptors originated from a woman under 40 with Graves disease. Each CDR3 is given with its conserved first and last residue. The D gene is left open where the match is weak. Size is omitted from some rows. Given values are once, few, many or a class for expanded clones.

>TRBJ2-7|TRBD2|TRBV10-3|17|many
CAISDEKGLASSYEQYF
TGTGCCATCAGTGACGAAAAGGGACTAGCGAGCTCCTACGAGCAGTACTTC
>TRBJ2-3|TRBD2|TRBV2|16|few
CASSDLLAGPEDTQYF
TGTGCCAGCAGTGACCTACTAGCGGGGCCGGAAGATACGCAGTATTTT
>TRBJ2-5|.|TRBV2|12|.
CASSDLGETQYF
TGTGCCAGCAGTGACCTTGGGGAGACCCAGTACTTC
>TRBJ2-3|TRBD1|TRBV10-3|14|many
CAALPGTGTDTQYF
TGTGCCGCCTTACCCGGGACAGGGACAGATACGCAGTATTTT
>TRBJ1-1|.|TRBV5-7|14|many
CASSFCGLGTEAFF
TGTGCCAGCAGCTTTTGCGGGCTTGGCACTGAAGCTTTCTTT
>TRBJ1-2|.|TRBV19|14|.
CASKERTDNYGYTF
TGTGCCAGCAAAGAAAGGACAGACAACTATGGCTACACCTTC
>TRBJ2-7|.|TRBV20-1|15|few
CSARDLGQAWGEQYF
TGCAGTGCTAGAGATTTGGGTCAGGCGTGGGGCGAGCAGTACTTC
>TRBJ1-4|TRBD1|TRBV27|15|few
CASSSSGTGLEKLFF
TGTGCCAGCTCTTCTTCCGGGACAGGGCTTGAAAAACTGTTTTTT
>TRBJ1-1|TRBD1|TRBV6-5|14|.
CASSYRQGSTEAFF
TGTGCCAGCAGTTACAGACAGGGAAGCACTGAAGCTTTCTTT
>TRBJ2-1|.|TRBV11-2|14|many
CASSPLSSYNEQFF
TGTGCCAGCAGCCCTCTGAGCTCCTACAATGAGCAGTTCTTC
>TRBJ2-2|.|TRBV11-2|15|many
CASSLGPGSTGELFF
TGTGCCAGCAGCTTAGGCCCCGGAAGCACCGGGGAGCTGTTTTTT
>TRBJ1-2|.|TRBV4-3|16|few
CASSQDSSGDGYGYTF
TGCGCCAGCAGCCAAGATTCGTCAGGAGACGGCTATGGCTACACCTTC
>TRBJ2-7|.|TRBV6-2/TRBV6-3|12|many
CASSYLTLEQYF
TGTGCCAGCAGTTACTTGACACTCGAGCAGTACTTC
>TRBJ2-7|.|TRBV4-2|14|many
CASSRPGTLYEQYF
TGTGCCAGCAGCCGCCCCGGGACACTCTACGAGCAGTACTTC
>TRBJ2-5|.|TRBV11-3|12|many
CASSWGKETQYF
TGTGCCAGCAGCTGGGGAAAAGAGACCCAGTACTTC
>TRBJ2-1|TRBD2|TRBV28|16|many
CASRGLAGGPHNEQFF
TGTGCCAGCAGGGGACTAGCGGGAGGGCCCCACAATGAGCAGTTCTTC
>TRBJ1-2|.|TRBV28|15|.
CAILNRDPLNYGYTF
TGTGCCATCCTAAACAGGGATCCCCTTAACTATGGCTACACCTTC
>TRBJ1-1|.|TRBV5-1|14|.
CASSLAMSNTEAFF
TGCGCCAGCAGCTTGGCCATGTCGAACACTGAAGCTTTCTTT
>TRBJ1-2|TRBD1|TRBV5-1|13|many
CASSLQGYYGYTF
TGTGCCAGCAGCCTACAGGGGTACTATGGCTACACCTTC
>TRBJ2-4|.|TRBV10-3|14|many
CAIRDPATKNIQYF
TGTGCCATCAGAGACCCTGCAACCAAAAACATTCAGTACTTC
>TRBJ2-7|TRBD1|TRBV11-3|15|many
CASRGGRTGTHEQYF
TGTGCCAGCAGAGGAGGCAGGACAGGGACCCACGAGCAGTACTTC
>TRBJ2-7|.|TRBV6-2/TRBV6-3|10|.
CASRRGEQYF
TGTGCCAGCAGGAGGGGAGAGCAGTACTTC
>TRBJ1-2|TRBD1|TRBV6-1|15|many
CASSGHRDRPEGYTF
TGTGCCAGCAGCGGACACCGGGACAGGCCTGAGGGCTACACCTTC
>TRBJ2-6|.|TRBV14|16|.
CASSQPGDLGANVLTF
TGTGCCAGCTCCCAACCAGGGGACTTAGGGGCCAACGTCCTGACTTTC
>TRBJ2-3|TRBD1|TRBV28|16|.
CASSPNTGTGTDTQYF
TGTGCCAGCAGTCCCAACACCGGGACAGGCACAGATACGCAGTATTTT
>TRBJ1-4|.|TRBV20-1|13|many
CSASLQGREKLFF
TGCAGTGCTAGCCTACAGGGTCGGGAAAAACTGTTTTTT
>TRBJ2-1|.|TRBV6-2/TRBV6-3|15|many
CASSYRVRAYNEQFF
TGTGCCAGCAGTTACAGAGTGCGAGCGTATAATGAGCAGTTCTTC
>TRBJ1-2|.|TRBV6-2/TRBV6-3|19|few
CASSYSGVGRSGLSYGYTF
TGTGCCAGCAGTTACTCGGGAGTCGGCAGATCTGGCTTGTCCTATGGCTACACCTTC
>TRBJ2-7|TRBD2|TRBV5-1|19|.
CASSPGLVERFTSSYEQYF
TGCGCCAGCAGCCCGGGACTAGTGGAAAGATTTACCAGCTCCTACGAGCAGTACTTC
>TRBJ2-3|TRBD2|TRBV28|16|many
CASTYDSSGRSDTQYF
TGTGCCAGCACTTACGATTCTAGCGGGAGATCAGATACGCAGTATTTT
>TRBJ2-1|.|TRBV28|12|many
CASSLGGEGQFF
TGTGCCAGCAGTTTAGGAGGGGAAGGGCAGTTCTTC
>TRBJ2-1|.|TRBV12-3/TRBV12-4|16|many
CASSRDRGSSNNEQFF
TGTGCCAGCAGTCGAGATCGAGGGAGTTCCAACAATGAGCAGTTCTTC
>TRBJ1-1|.|TRBV7-2|13|many
CASSNYGDTEAFF
TGTGCCAGCAGCAATTATGGGGACACTGAAGCTTTCTTT
>TRBJ2-2|.|TRBV19|15|few
CASLGGTGFTGELFF
TGTGCCAGCCTGGGGGGGACAGGATTCACCGGGGAGCTGTTTTTT
>TRBJ2-7|.|TRBV24-1|19|many
CATSDLREGIVQKPREQYF
TGTGCCACCAGTGATTTGCGCGAGGGGATCGTTCAAAAACCTCGGGAGCAGTACTTC
>TRBJ2-7|TRBD2|TRBV6-5|14|many
CASSLIAGPYEQYF
TGTGCCAGCAGTTTAATAGCGGGACCATACGAGCAGTACTTC
>TRBJ2-7|.|TRBV12-3/TRBV12-4|15|many
CASSLKVEGSYEQYF
TGTGCCAGCAGTTTAAAGGTTGAGGGTTCCTACGAGCAGTACTTC
>TRBJ1-5|.|TRBV19|15|many
CASSSGVSSNQPQHF
TGTGCCAGTTCGTCGGGGGTGAGCAGCAATCAGCCCCAGCATTTT
>TRBJ2-7|TRBD2|TRBV27|15|many
CASSAGTSVTYEQYF
TGTGCCAGCAGCGCGGGGACTAGCGTGACCTACGAGCAGTACTTC
>TRBJ2-3|.|TRBV27|14|many
CASSLSQGTDTQYF
TGTGCCAGCAGTTTATCACAGGGCACAGATACGCAGTATTTT
>TRBJ2-1|TRBD2|TRBV7-6|19|once
CASSPGPIAGTSGYNEQFF
TGTGCCAGCAGCCCTGGCCCCATTGCAGGGACTAGCGGCTACAATGAGCAGTTCTTC
>TRBJ2-5|TRBD2|TRBV28|15|many
CASSPHTSVTKTQYF
TGTGCCAGCAGCCCCCACACTAGCGTTACAAAGACCCAGTACTTC
>TRBJ2-7|.|TRBV30|15|many
CAWNPGSGTAFKQYF
TGTGCCTGGAACCCAGGGTCCGGGACTGCTTTCAAGCAGTACTTC
>TRBJ2-1|.|TRBV2|15|.
CASIQGVRGVYEQFF
TGTGCCAGCATCCAAGGGGTCAGGGGTGTGTATGAGCAGTTCTTC
>TRBJ1-4|TRBD1|TRBV5-1|14|many
CASSSGTGNEKLFF
TGCGCCAGCAGCTCCGGGACAGGGAATGAAAAACTGTTTTTT
>TRBJ2-2|.|TRBV19|16|many
CASRGGGRENTGELFF
TGTGCCAGTAGAGGGGGGGGGAGGGAGAACACCGGGGAGCTGTTTTTT
>TRBJ2-5|TRBD2|TRBV5-1|16|.
CASGNLAGGPQETQYF
TGCGCCAGCGGAAATCTAGCGGGAGGGCCCCAAGAGACCCAGTACTTC
>TRBJ2-6|.|TRBV12-3/TRBV12-4|16|many
CASSSTGYSGANVLTF
TGTGCCAGCAGTTCAACAGGATACTCTGGGGCCAACGTCCTGACTTTC
>TRBJ2-4|.|TRBV7-9|16|.
CASSFSERLAKNIQYF
TGTGCCAGCAGCTTTTCCGAAAGACTAGCCAAAAACATTCAGTACTTC
>TRBJ1-2|.|TRBV30|13|many
CAWSEWGSGGGTF
TGTGCCTGGAGTGAGTGGGGTTCGGGAGGCGGCACCTTC
>TRBJ1-4|.|TRBV7-9|13|many
CASSREKNEKLFF
TGTGCCAGCAGCCGGGAAAAAAATGAAAAACTGTTTTTT
>TRBJ1-2|TRBD1|TRBV18|18|many
CASSPRGARTGEDYGYTF
TGTGCCAGCTCACCACGGGGAGCGAGGACAGGGGAGGACTATGGCTACACCTTC